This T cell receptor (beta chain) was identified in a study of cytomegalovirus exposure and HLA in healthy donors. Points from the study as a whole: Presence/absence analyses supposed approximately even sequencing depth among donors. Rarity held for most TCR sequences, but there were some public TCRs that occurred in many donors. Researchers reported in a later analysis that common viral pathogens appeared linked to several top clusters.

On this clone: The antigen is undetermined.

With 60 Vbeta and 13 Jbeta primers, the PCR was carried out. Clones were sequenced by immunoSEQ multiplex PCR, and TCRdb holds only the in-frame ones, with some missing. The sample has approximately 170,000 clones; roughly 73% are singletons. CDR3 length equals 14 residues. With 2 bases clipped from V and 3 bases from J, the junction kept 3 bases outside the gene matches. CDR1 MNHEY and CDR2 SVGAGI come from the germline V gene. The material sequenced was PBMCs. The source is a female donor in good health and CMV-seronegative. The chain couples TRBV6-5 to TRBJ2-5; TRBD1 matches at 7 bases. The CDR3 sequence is CASSYLDRKETQYF. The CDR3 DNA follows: TGTGCCAGCAGTTACCTGGACAGGAAAGAGACCCAGTACTTC.